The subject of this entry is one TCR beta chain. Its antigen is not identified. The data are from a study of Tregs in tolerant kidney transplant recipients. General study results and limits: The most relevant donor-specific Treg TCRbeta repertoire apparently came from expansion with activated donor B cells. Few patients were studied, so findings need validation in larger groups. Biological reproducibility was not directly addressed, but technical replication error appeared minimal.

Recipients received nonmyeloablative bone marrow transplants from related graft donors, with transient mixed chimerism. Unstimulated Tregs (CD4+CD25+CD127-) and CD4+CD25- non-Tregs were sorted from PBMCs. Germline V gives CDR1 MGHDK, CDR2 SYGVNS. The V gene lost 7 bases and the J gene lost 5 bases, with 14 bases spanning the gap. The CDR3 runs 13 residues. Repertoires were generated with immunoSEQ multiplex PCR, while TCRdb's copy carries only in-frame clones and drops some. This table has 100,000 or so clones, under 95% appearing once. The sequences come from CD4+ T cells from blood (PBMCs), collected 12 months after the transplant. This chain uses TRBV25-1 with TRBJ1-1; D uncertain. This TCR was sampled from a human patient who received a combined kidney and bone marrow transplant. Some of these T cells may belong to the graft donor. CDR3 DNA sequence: TGTGCCAGCACCCCCCGGGGAGGGACTGAAGCTTTCTTT. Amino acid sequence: CASTPRGGTEAFF.